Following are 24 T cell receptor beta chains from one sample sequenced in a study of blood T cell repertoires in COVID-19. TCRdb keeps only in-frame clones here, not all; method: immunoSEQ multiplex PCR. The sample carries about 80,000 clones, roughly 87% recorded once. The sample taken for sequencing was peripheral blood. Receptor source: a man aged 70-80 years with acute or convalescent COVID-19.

CDR3 in DNA: TGTGCCTGGAGCCAGGGGGGACTGTCTCCCCAGCATTTT. Its translation: CAWSQGGLSPQHF. This chain uses TRBV30 with TRBJ1-5, with TRBD1 matching over 7 bases. With 3 bases clipped from V and 10 bases from J, the junction kept 9 bases outside the gene matches. Germline V CDR1 and CDR2: GTSNPN, SVGIG (reference sequence). The CDR3 has 13 amino acids. Drawing the rest from reference TRBV30 and TRBJ1-5, the complete variable domain is SQTIHQWPATLVQPVGSPLSLECTVEGTSNPNLYWYRQAAGRGLQLLFYSVGIGQISSEVPQNLSASRPQDRQFILSSKKLLLSDSGFYLCAWSQGGLSPQHFGDGTRLSIL.

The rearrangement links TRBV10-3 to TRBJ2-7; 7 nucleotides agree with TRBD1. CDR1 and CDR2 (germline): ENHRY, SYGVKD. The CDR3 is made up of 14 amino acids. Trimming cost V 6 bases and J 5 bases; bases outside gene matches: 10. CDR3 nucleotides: TGTGCCATCAGCGAATCAAGGGGGCGCGACGAGCAGTACTTC. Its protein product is CAISESRGRDEQYF.

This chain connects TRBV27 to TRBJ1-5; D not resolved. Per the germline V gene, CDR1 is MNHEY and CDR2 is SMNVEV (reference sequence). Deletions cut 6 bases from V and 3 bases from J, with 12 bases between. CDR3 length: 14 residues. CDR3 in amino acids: CASRSMQDNQPQHF. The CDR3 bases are TGTGCCAGCAGGTCCATGCAGGACAATCAGCCCCAGCATTTT.

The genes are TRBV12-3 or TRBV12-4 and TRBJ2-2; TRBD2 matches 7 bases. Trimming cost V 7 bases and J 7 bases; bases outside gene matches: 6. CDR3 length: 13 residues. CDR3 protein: CASNPGRIGELFF. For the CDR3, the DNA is TGTGCCAGCAACCCCGGGAGGATCGGGGAGCTGTTTTTT.

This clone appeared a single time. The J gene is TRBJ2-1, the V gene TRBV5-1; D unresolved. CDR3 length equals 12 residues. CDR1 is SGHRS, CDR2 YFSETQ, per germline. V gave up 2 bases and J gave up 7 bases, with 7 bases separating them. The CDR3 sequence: CASSFSVNEQFF. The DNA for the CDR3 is TGCGCCAGCAGCTTCTCGGTAAATGAGCAGTTCTTC.

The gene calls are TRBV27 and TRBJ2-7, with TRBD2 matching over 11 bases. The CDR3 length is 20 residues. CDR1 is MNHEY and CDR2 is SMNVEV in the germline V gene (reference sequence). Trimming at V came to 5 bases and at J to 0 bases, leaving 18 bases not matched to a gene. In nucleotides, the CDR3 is TGTGCCAGCAGTCCCCAGGGGATAGCGGGAGGGCCGAGGTTCTCCTACGAGCAGTACTTC. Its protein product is CASSPQGIAGGPRFSYEQYF.

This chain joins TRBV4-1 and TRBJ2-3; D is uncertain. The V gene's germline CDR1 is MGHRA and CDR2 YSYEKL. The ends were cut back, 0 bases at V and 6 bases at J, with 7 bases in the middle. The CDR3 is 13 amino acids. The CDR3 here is CASSQERLDTQYF. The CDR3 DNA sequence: TGCGCCAGCAGCCAAGAAAGACTGGATACGCAGTATTTT.

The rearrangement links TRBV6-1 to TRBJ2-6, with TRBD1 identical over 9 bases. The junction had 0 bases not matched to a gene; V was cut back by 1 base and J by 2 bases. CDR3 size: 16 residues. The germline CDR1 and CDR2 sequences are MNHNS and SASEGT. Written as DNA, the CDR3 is TGTGCCAGCAGTGAAGGACAGGGGGCTGGGGCCAACGTCCTGACTTTC. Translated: CASSEGQGAGANVLTF.

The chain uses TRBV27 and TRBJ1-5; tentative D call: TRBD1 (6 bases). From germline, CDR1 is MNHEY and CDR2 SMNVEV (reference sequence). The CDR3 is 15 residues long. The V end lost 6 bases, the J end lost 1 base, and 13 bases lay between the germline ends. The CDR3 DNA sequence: TGTGCCAGCAGCCAAAGGGGGGGGAGCAATCAGCCCCAGCATTTT. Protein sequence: CASSQRGGSNQPQHF.

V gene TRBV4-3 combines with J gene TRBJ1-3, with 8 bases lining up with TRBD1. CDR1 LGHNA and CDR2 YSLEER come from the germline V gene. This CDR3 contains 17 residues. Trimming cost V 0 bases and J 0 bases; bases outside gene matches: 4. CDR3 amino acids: CASSQEQGVISGNTIYF. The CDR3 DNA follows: TGCGCCAGCAGCCAAGAACAGGGGGTAATCTCTGGAAACACCATATATTTT.

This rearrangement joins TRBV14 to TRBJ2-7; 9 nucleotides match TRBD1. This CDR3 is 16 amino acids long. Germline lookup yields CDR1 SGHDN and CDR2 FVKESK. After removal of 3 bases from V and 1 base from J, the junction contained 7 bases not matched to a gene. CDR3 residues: CASSQGTGRGSYEQYF. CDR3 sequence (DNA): TGTGCCAGCAGCCAGGGGACAGGGAGGGGGTCCTACGAGCAGTACTTC.

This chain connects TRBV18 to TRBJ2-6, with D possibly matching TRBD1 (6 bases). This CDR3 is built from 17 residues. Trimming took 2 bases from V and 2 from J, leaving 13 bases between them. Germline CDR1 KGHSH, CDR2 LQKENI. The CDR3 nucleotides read TGTGCCAGCTCACCAATCGGTGAGGGGGCTGGGGCCAACGTCCTGACTTTC. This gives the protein CASSPIGEGAGANVLTF.

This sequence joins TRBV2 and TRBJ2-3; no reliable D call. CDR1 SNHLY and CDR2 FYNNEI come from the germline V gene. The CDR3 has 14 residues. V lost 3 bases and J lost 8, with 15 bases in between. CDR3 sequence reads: CASSEVGHRSTQYF. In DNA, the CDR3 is TGTGCCAGCAGTGAGGTGGGCCACCGAAGTACGCAGTATTTT. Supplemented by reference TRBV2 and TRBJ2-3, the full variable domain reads EPEVTQTPSHQVTQMGQEVILRCVPISNHLYFYWYRQILGQKVEFLVSFYNNEISEKSEIFDDQFSVERPDGSNFTLKIRSTKLEDSAMYFCASSEVGHRSTQYFGPGTRLTVL.

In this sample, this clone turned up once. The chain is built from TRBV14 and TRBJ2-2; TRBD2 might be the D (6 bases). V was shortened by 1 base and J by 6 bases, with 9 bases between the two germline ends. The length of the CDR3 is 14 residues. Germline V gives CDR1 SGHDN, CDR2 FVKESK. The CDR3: CASSQVPSAGELFF. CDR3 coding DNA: TGTGCCAGCAGCCAAGTACCTAGCGCCGGGGAGCTGTTTTTT.

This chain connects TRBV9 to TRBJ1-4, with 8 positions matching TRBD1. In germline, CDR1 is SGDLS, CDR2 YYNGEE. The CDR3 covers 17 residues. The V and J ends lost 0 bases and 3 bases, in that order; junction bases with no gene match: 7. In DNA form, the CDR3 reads TGTGCCAGCAGCGTAGGTTTGGCAGGGGGCTCTAATGAAAAACTGTTTTTT. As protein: CASSVGLAGGSNEKLFF. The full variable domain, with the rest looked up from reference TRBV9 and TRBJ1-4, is DSGVTQTPKHLITATGQRVTLRCSPRSGDLSVYWYQQSLDQGLQFLIQYYNGEERAKGNILERFSAQQFPDLHSELNLSSLELGDSALYFCASSVGLAGGSNEKLFFGSGTQLSVL.

The CDR3 DNA follows: TGTGCCAGCAGCTTAGATGCGACAGGGTTCTACGAGCAGTACTTC. Protein: CASSLDATGFYEQYF. This chain connects TRBV7-2 to TRBJ2-7; 7 positions agree with TRBD1. Looked up from germline, CDR1 is SGHTA and CDR2 is FQGNSA. The CDR3 has 15 residues. The V and J ends lost 1 base and 3 bases, in that order; junction bases with no gene match: 6.

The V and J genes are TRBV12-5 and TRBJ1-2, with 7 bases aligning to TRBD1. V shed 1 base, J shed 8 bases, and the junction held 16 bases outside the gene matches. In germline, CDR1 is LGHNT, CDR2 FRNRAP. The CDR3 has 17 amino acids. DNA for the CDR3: TGTGCTAGTGGTTTGGACCGGACAGGACGGAAAAGTTGGGGCTACACCTTC. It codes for CASGLDRTGRKSWGYTF.

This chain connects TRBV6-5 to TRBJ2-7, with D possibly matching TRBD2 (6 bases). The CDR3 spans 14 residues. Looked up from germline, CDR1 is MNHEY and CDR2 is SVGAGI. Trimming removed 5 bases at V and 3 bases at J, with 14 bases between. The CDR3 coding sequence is TGTGCCAGCAGTCCTCGGGGGTACATCTACGAGCAGTACTTC. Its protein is CASSPRGYIYEQYF.

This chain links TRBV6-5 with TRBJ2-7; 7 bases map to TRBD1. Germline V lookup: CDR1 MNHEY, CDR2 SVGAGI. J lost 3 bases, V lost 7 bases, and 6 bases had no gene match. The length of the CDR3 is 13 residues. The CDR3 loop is CASKGAEHYEQYF. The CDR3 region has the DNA TGTGCCAGCAAGGGGGCAGAGCACTACGAGCAGTACTTC.

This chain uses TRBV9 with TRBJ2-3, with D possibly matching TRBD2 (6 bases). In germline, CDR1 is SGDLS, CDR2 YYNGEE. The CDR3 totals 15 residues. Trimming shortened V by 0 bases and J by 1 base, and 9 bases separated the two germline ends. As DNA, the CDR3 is TGTGCCAGCAGCGTAGGGGGGGAACGCACAGATACGCAGTATTTT. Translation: CASSVGGERTDTQYF.

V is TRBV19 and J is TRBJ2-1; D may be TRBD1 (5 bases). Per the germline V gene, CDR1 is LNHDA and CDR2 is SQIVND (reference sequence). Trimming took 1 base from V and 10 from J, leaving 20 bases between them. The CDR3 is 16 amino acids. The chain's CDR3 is CASSIGVAKGIGEQFF. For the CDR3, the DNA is TGTGCCAGTAGTATAGGCGTGGCGAAGGGGATCGGGGAGCAGTTCTTC.

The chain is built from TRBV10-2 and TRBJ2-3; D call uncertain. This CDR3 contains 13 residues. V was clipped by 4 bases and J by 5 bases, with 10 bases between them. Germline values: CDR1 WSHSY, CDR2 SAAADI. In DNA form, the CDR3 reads TGCGCCAGCAGTGTAACGCGGATAGATACGCAGTATTTT. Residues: CASSVTRIDTQYF.

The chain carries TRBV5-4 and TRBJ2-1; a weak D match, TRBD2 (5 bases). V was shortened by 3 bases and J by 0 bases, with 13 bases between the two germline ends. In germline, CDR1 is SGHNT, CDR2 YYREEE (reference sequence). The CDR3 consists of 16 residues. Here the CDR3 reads CASSSEGASSYNEQFF. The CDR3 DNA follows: TGTGCCAGCAGCTCTGAGGGTGCGAGCTCCTACAATGAGCAGTTCTTC.

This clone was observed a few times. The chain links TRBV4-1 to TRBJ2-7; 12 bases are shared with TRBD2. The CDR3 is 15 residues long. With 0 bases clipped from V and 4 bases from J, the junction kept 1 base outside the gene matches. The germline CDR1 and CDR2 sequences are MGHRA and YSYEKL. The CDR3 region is CASSQEGTSGYEQYF. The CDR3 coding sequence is TGCGCCAGCAGCCAAGAAGGGACTAGCGGGTACGAGCAGTACTTC.